Each of the 20 T cell receptor beta chains below was sequenced from the same sample in a study of T cell repertoires in cytomegalovirus infection. TCRdb analysed the reads with MiXCR anew, one entry per CDR3 protein. Of nearly 450,000 distinct CDR3 sequences in the sample, approximately 31% are singletons; the top ten hold about 13%. The material sequenced was PBMCs. The origin of the receptors is a human donor in good health (CMV status not recorded). Some clones in this sample may be carry-over from other donors' samples.

V gene TRBV4-3 combines with J gene TRBJ2-1, with 8 positions matching TRBD2. The CDR3 is made up of 17 amino acids. Germline CDR1 reads LGHNA; CDR2 reads YSLEER. Unmatched junction bases numbered 4, after V lost 0 bases and J lost 0 bases. The CDR3 bases are TGCGCCAGCAGCCAAGATCCCGCGGGGGGCTCCTACAATGAGCAGTTCTTC. It codes for CASSQDPAGGSYNEQFF.

This chain uses TRBV29-1 with TRBJ1-4; tentatively, D is TRBD1 (5 bases). Trimming took 5 bases from V and 5 from J, leaving 18 bases between them. This CDR3 region has 15 residues. CDR1 and CDR2 from the germline V gene are SQVTM and ANQGSEA. The CDR3 sequence: CSVTDPQGWNEKLFF. The CDR3 nucleotides read TGCAGCGTTACTGACCCCCAGGGTTGGAATGAAAAACTGTTTTTT. The variable domain in full, completed from reference TRBV29-1 and TRBJ1-4, reads SAVISQKPSRDICQRGTSLTIQCQVDSQVTMMFWYRQQPGQSLTLIATANQGSEATYESGFVIDKFPISRPNLTFSTLTVSNMSPEDSSIYLCSVTDPQGWNEKLFFGSGTQLSVL.

This clonotype has only a few counts. The V call is TRBV4-2, the J call TRBJ2-1, with 12 bases fitting TRBD2. Germline V gene lookup returns CDR1 LGHNA and CDR2 YNFKEQ. V was clipped by 1 base and J by 0 bases; unmatched bases: 4. The CDR3 contains 18 residues. The CDR3 sequence: CASSQGLAGASSYNEQFF. The CDR3, as DNA: TGTGCCAGCAGCCAAGGACTAGCGGGGGCCTCCTCCTACAATGAGCAGTTCTTC.

This clonotype was detected a few times. V and J are TRBV27 and TRBJ1-4; 9 bases agree with TRBD1. J lost 5 bases, V lost 7 bases, and 5 bases had no gene match. CDR3 size: 14 residues. Per germline, CDR1 MNHEY and CDR2 SMNVEV (reference sequence). The chain's CDR3 is CASKGDRVNEKLFF. DNA for the CDR3: TGTGCCAGCAAGGGGGACAGGGTAAATGAAAAACTGTTTTTT.

Concerning this clonotype: Possible read error: a much larger clone is one base away. The rearrangement uses TRBV12-3 or TRBV12-4 and TRBJ1-1; tentatively, D is TRBD1 (6 bases). This CDR3 contains 18 residues. The ends were cut back, 6 bases at V and 0 bases at J, with 23 bases in the middle. CDR3 sequence reads: CASSSPKGMGHMNTEAFF. CDR3 bases: TGTGCCAGCAGCTCACCCAAGGGTATGGGACACATGAACACTGAAGCTTTCTTT.

This clonotype was detected only a few times. The chain is built from TRBV24-1 and TRBJ2-1; 10 nucleotides agree with TRBD1. Germline V lookup: CDR1 KGHDR, CDR2 SFDVKD. The V and J ends lost 4 bases and 7 bases, in that order; junction bases with no gene match: 3. CDR3 length: 14 amino acids. The CDR3 region has the DNA TGTGCCACCAGTGAGACAGGGGGCCGGAATGAGCAGTTCTTC. Amino acids: CATSETGGRNEQFF.

This clonotype was picked up a small number of times. The chain carries TRBV6-5 and TRBJ2-7, with TRBD1 matching 8 bases. V was pared by 0 bases and J by 2 bases, with 6 bases of the junction left unmatched. CDR3 size: 16 residues. Germline CDR1 is MNHEY and CDR2 is SVGAGI. The CDR3 DNA reads as TGTGCCAGCAGTTACTCAGGGACAGGAGACCCCTACGAGCAGTACTTC. This sequence encodes CASSYSGTGDPYEQYF.

This clonotype was counted only a few times. The chain joins TRBV4-3 to TRBJ1-6, with 7 bases matching TRBD1. Germline-derived CDR1 and CDR2 are LGHNA and YSLEER. The ends lost 4 bases at V and 0 bases at J; junction bases unmatched: 12. The CDR3 extends over 19 amino acids. The CDR3 loop is CASSPDPTGRSSYNSPLHF. The CDR3 DNA is TGCGCCAGCAGCCCAGACCCGACAGGGCGTAGCTCCTATAATTCACCCCTCCACTTT.

V and J are TRBV12-3 or TRBV12-4 and TRBJ2-3; 8 nucleotides line up with TRBD2. The CDR3 length is 16 residues. V was clipped by 4 bases and J by 4 bases; unmatched bases: 10. Here the CDR3 reads CASSYPGGGFPDTQYF. CDR3 nucleotide sequence: TGTGCCAGCAGTTACCCTGGCGGGGGGTTCCCAGATACGCAGTATTTT.

This clonotype was counted many times. J is TRBJ2-7 and V is TRBV14, with D possibly being TRBD1 (5 bases). The V end lost 4 bases, the J end lost 6 bases, and 13 bases lay between the germline ends. The length of the CDR3 is 13 residues. CDR1 and CDR2 (germline): SGHDN, FVKESK. The CDR3 loop reads CASSRDLRGEQYF. As DNA, the CDR3 is TGTGCCAGCAGCCGGGATTTAAGGGGCGAGCAGTACTTC.

As regards this clonotype: A much larger clone lies a single base off, so this may be a read error. The J gene is TRBJ2-1, the V gene TRBV12-3 or TRBV12-4; 8 bases agree with TRBD1. V shed 8 bases and J 9 bases; nucleotides not matched to a gene: 12. CDR3 size: 14 residues. The CDR3 region has the DNA TGTGCCAGCCTTAGTTCAGGGGGCGCGGGTGAGCAGTTCTTC. Amino acid sequence: CASLSSGGAGEQFF.

Only a few counts were recorded for this clonotype. V gene TRBV6-1 combines with J gene TRBJ2-2, with 13 bases matching TRBD2. V was pared by 1 base and J by 6 bases, with 5 bases of the junction left unmatched. Germline V gene data show CDR1 as MNHNS and CDR2 as SASEGT. This CDR3 has 17 amino acids. The CDR3 nucleotides are TGTGCCAGCAGTGAAGTGTTTGGACTAGCGGGGGCCGGGGAGCTGTTTTTT. Its protein is CASSEVFGLAGAGELFF.

The chain links TRBV19 to TRBJ1-3; D gene ambiguous. CDR3 length: 15 residues. CDR1 is LNHDA, CDR2 SQIVND, per germline (reference sequence). V dropped 2 bases and J dropped 0 bases, with 8 bases sitting between them. The CDR3 DNA reads TGTGCCAGTAGTATACGAGGTTCCTCTGGAAACACCATATATTTT. Its translation: CASSIRGSSGNTIYF.

Only a few counts were recorded for this clonotype. The chain recombines TRBV6-2 or TRBV6-3 with TRBJ2-7; perhaps TRBD1 as D (6 bases). CDR3 size: 14 residues. Germline V gives CDR1 MNHEY, CDR2 SVGEGT. Trimming pared 4 bases from V and 2 bases from J, leaving 12 bases between. CDR3 DNA sequence: TGTGCCAGCAGTTTGTATGGACAGCCCTACGAGCAGTACTTC. It encodes CASSLYGQPYEQYF.

This clonotype came up a few times. CDR3 DNA sequence: TGTGCCAGCAGTTTACGGGCCAGATACCCAGATACGCAGTATTTT. Translated: CASSLRARYPDTQYF. The V gene is TRBV28, the J gene TRBJ2-3; D is ambiguous. Trimming removed 2 bases at V and 4 bases at J, with 13 bases between. The CDR3 covers 15 residues. Germline values: CDR1 MDHEN, CDR2 SYDVKM.

In its sample, this clonotype was seen a few times. The chain couples TRBV12-3 or TRBV12-4 to TRBJ1-1; TRBD1 is a possible D gene (6 bases). V was pared by 1 base and J by 12 bases, with 18 bases between. The CDR3 has 14 residues. CDR3 bases: TGTGCCAGCAGTTTAGTCGCCAGGGGTAGAGGAACTTTCTTT. Translation gives CASSLVARGRGTFF.

This clonotype was found a few times. J is TRBJ2-4 and V is TRBV7-2, with a tentative D call TRBD2 (6 bases). The CDR3 is made up of 16 amino acids. Deletions cut 1 base from V and 3 bases from J, with 13 bases between. Germline V CDR1 and CDR2: SGHTA, FQGNSA. The CDR3 sequence is CASSLGVGGDKNIQYF. CDR3 nucleotides: TGTGCCAGCAGCTTAGGGGTCGGAGGGGACAAAAACATTCAGTACTTC.

This rearrangement joins TRBV28 to TRBJ1-1; 12 bases line up with TRBD1. With V trimmed by 5 bases and J by 5 bases, 9 bases remained unmatched. The CDR3 spans 16 residues. Germline CDR1 MDHEN, CDR2 SYDVKM. CDR3 sequence reads: CASSPRDRGRGTEAFF. As DNA, the CDR3 is TGTGCCAGCAGTCCCCGGGACAGGGGGCGCGGGACTGAAGCTTTCTTT.

This chain joins TRBV3-1 and TRBJ1-1; D is undetermined. Germline loops: CDR1 LGHDT, CDR2 YNNKEL (reference sequence). This CDR3 spans 17 amino acids. Trimming shortened V by 1 base and J by 5 bases, and 20 bases separated the two germline ends. CDR3 bases: TGTGCCAGCAGCCAAGGGCGCAGTGACGTATATTCTACTGAAGCTTTCTTT. Its protein product is CASSQGRSDVYSTEAFF.

The chain couples TRBV12-3 or TRBV12-4 to TRBJ2-2, with a possible D match to TRBD1 (6 bases). This CDR3 has 17 residues. Trimming took 7 bases from V and 7 from J, leaving 25 bases between them. In DNA, the CDR3 is TGTGCCAGCACCCCCGAGGCAGGGGTTCGTTTAGGCGGGGAGCTGTTTTTT. This gives the protein CASTPEAGVRLGGELFF.